Listed below are T cell receptor beta chains from one sample, sequenced in a study of cytomegalovirus exposure and HLA in healthy donors. Libraries were prepared by immunoSEQ multiplex PCR; TCRdb keeps only in-frame clonotypes and omits some of them. The top ten clones hold under 1.2% of a sample with under 95,000 clones, over 60% of them seen once. The sample comprised PBMCs. All receptors come from a male donor in good health and CMV-seronegative. Both conserved end residues are part of each CDR3. The order of the fields is D gene, J gene, V gene, CDR3 protein. The D gene is left open where the match is weak.

.,TRBJ2-5,TRBV11-3,CASSLDRGTETQYF
.,TRBJ1-5,TRBV2,CASSAGVSQPQNF
TRBD1,TRBJ2-7,TRBV2,CASTPDRGYEQYF
.,TRBJ1-2,TRBV5-6,CASSLGPLERGLYGYTF
.,TRBJ1-2,TRBV5-1,CASSFGGGDGYTF
TRBD1,TRBJ1-2,TRBV7-8,CASSLGGQLYGYTF
TRBD1,TRBJ1-1,TRBV9,CASSGGDRAEAFF
.,TRBJ1-1,TRBV4-1,CASSQEPLPPMNTEAFF
TRBD1,TRBJ1-5,TRBV6-5,CASSQTGVGNQPQHF
TRBD1,TRBJ1-1,TRBV2,CASKGQGMSTEAFF
TRBD1,TRBJ1-4,TRBV5-1,CASSSGQAGEKLFF
.,TRBJ1-6,TRBV10-3,CAISDGQGNSPLHF
TRBD1,TRBJ1-5,TRBV5-6,CASSSGQANQPQHF
.,TRBJ2-6,TRBV7-9,CASSPNPVGATLGANVLTF
.,TRBJ1-3,TRBV10-2,CASSERVSSGNTIYF
TRBD2,TRBJ2-1,TRBV30,CAWRPGTSPNEQFF
.,TRBJ1-2,TRBV5-1,CASSMDSIYTF
TRBD2,TRBJ2-1,TRBV2,CASELAASYLF
.,TRBJ1-2,TRBV14,CASSFTGIGNYGYTF
TRBD2,TRBJ2-3,TRBV9,CASSVEDSGRWTDTQYF
TRBD1,TRBJ1-1,TRBV7-9,CASTQGGQTLVEAFF
.,TRBJ2-3,TRBV5-4,CASSLGGAGTDTQYF
.,TRBJ2-7,TRBV10-2,CASSRGREYYEQYF
TRBD1,TRBJ1-1,TRBV15,CATSTRGRGLNEAFF
.,TRBJ1-4,TRBV28,CASTARRGGNEKLFF
.,TRBJ1-2,TRBV5-6,CASSPGAGTVYGYTF
.,TRBJ1-4,TRBV5-1,CASSLAAGINEKLFF
.,TRBJ2-2,TRBV5-1,CASSPGQNTGELFF
.,TRBJ2-2,TRBV5-4,CASSLIWAGSRRLELFF
.,TRBJ1-1,TRBV5-1,CASSFGGLDTEAFF
.,TRBJ2-7,TRBV4-1,CASSQGGIPTIYEQYF
TRBD1,TRBJ1-2,TRBV5-6,CASSHYLGQGINYGYTF
TRBD1,TRBJ1-4,TRBV19,CASSIDRGEKLFF
TRBD2,TRBJ2-7,TRBV27,CASSLAGDSEQYF
TRBD1,TRBJ1-3,TRBV7-6,CASSLAPGGRSGNTIYF
TRBD2,TRBJ2-7,TRBV11-2,CASSFGPRGEYF
TRBD1,TRBJ2-7,TRBV2,CASSPGTGLNEQYF